One and the same sample provided the 8 T cell receptor beta chains below, sequenced in a study of human T cells and chemical hapten exposure. The library attached unique molecular identifiers to individual cDNA molecules. TCRdb re-analysed the reads in MiXCR, keeping a single row per CDR3 protein. The table shows 1,000 or so distinct CDR3 sequences, with approximately 53% occurring only once. Treatment specified: therapeutic diphenylcyclopropenone sensitization with weekly scalp DPC. The specimen was whole blood, collected before DPC sensitization or 2, 6, or about 24 weeks after (not recorded which). These receptors came from an adult with alopecia areata. Some clones in this sample may be carry-over from other donors' samples. This table probably holds off-target reads from a library built for another chain.

This chain links TRBV7-9 with TRBJ2-3; perhaps D is TRBD1 or TRBD2 (5 bases each). Germline values: CDR1 SEHNR, CDR2 FQNEAQ (reference sequence). The length of the CDR3 is 14 residues. V was pared by 3 bases and J by 0 bases, with 7 bases between. CDR3 amino acids: CASSLGVSTDTQYF. CDR3 sequence (DNA): TGTGCCAGCAGCTTGGGGGTTAGCACAGATACGCAGTATTTT.

The J gene is TRBJ1-1, the V gene TRBV30; D is possibly TRBD1 (6 bases). CDR1 is GTSNPN, CDR2 SVGIG, per germline (reference sequence). With 6 bases removed from V and 6 bases from J, the gap between germline ends came to 11 bases. The length of the CDR3 is 11 residues. The DNA for the CDR3 is TGTGCCTGCTTCAGGGGAGCTGAAGCTTTCTTT. Its protein product is CACFRGAEAFF.

This clonotype was detected only a few times. The V gene is TRBV28, the J gene TRBJ2-3; unclear D gene. There are 13 residues in the CDR3. Germline values: CDR1 MDHEN, CDR2 SYDVKM. V was cut by 2 bases and J by 1 base, with 4 bases left in between. The CDR3 nucleotides read TGTGCCAGCAGTTTAGGGGGCACAGATACGCAGTATTTT. Its translation is CASSLGGTDTQYF.

This clonotype was counted a few times. V and J are TRBV11-2 and TRBJ2-5; D unresolved. This CDR3 comprises 12 residues. Germline V CDR1 and CDR2: SGHAT, FQNNGV. V was trimmed by 2 bases and J by 4 bases, leaving 5 bases between them. The CDR3 spells CASSLSRETQYF. The DNA of the CDR3 is TGTGCCAGCAGCTTAAGCCGAGAGACCCAGTACTTC.

This chain links TRBV20-1 with TRBJ2-2, with 11 bases aligning to TRBD2. Germline values: CDR1 DFQATT, CDR2 SNEGSKA (reference sequence). The CDR3 runs 12 residues. V lost 7 bases and J lost 11; bases outside the gene matches: 6. CDR3 in DNA: TGCAGTGTCCCGGGACTAGCGGCCGAGCTGTTTTTT. This gives the protein CSVPGLAAELFF.

The chain has TRBV18 and TRBJ2-7, with 11 bases matching TRBD2. This CDR3 is built from 14 residues. With 2 bases clipped from V and 4 bases from J, the junction kept 1 base outside the gene matches. CDR1 and CDR2 from the germline V gene are KGHSH and LQKENI. CDR3 residues: CASSPSSGGYEQYF. The CDR3 DNA sequence: TGTGCCAGCTCACCATCTAGCGGGGGGTACGAGCAGTACTTC.

With respect to this clonotype: Germline is not matched at one junction end, which may reflect a read error. The chain combines TRBV29-1 with TRBJ2-2; 10 bases line up with TRBD1. This CDR3 contains 15 residues. CDR1 is SQVTM, CDR2 ANQGSEA, per germline. In DNA form, the CDR3 reads TGCAGCGTCGAAGGAGGGACAGGGGTCTCCGGGGAGCTGTTTTTT. Encoded protein: CSVEGGTGVSGELFF.

This clonotype showed up just a few times. V and J are TRBV11-3 and TRBJ2-4, with D unresolved. Germline V gene sequence: CDR1 SGHNT, CDR2 YENEEA. The CDR3 contains 12 residues. V was cut by 0 bases and J by 9 bases, with 6 bases left in between. DNA for the CDR3: TGTGCCAGCAGCTTAGATCATGGCATTCAGTACTTC. Translating it yields CASSLDHGIQYF.